The 18 T cell receptor beta chains listed next were all sequenced from one sample in a study of T cells in Graves' hyperthyroidism and ophthalmopathy. The TCR beta CDR3 regions underwent amplification using RNA transcripts as the source. HTBI primers drove first-round RT-PCR of the TCR CDR3. TCRdb processed the multiplex PCR reads anew with MiXCR; each CDR3 protein has one entry. The sample contains some 800,000 distinct CDR3 sequences, about 38% of which appear only once. What was sequenced was blood. These receptors all come from a man younger than 35 with Graves' hyperthyroidism.

The chain links TRBV10-1 to TRBJ1-6; D is undetermined. The CDR3 length is 10 residues. Germline loops: CDR1 WNHNN, CDR2 SYGVQD (reference sequence). The V end lost 8 bases, the J end lost 8 bases, and 4 bases lay between the germline ends. The CDR3 loop reads CASPHSPLHF. For the CDR3, the DNA is TGCGCCAGCCCCCATTCACCCCTCCACTTT.

This clonotype was seen more than once but under ten times. The V gene is TRBV7-9, the J gene TRBJ2-2, with 10 bases fitting TRBD1. CDR1 and CDR2 (germline): SEHNR, FQNEAQ (reference sequence). The CDR3 loop spans 15 amino acids. The V gene end was trimmed by 10 bases and the J gene end by 5 bases; junction bases not matched to a gene: 10. CDR3 residues: CANNFVDRGTGELFF. CDR3 coding DNA: TGTGCCAACAACTTCGTGGACAGGGGGACCGGGGAGCTGTTTTTT. Variable domain in full (rest from reference TRBV7-9 and TRBJ2-2): DTGVSQNPRHKITKRGQNVTFRCDPISEHNRLYWYRQTLGQGPEFLTYFQNEAQLEKSRLLSDRFSAERPKGSFSTLEIQRTEQGDSAMYLCANNFVDRGTGELFFGEGSRLTVL.

The chain has TRBV7-6 and TRBJ2-7, with D tentatively TRBD2 (6 bases). From germline, CDR1 is SGHVS and CDR2 FNYEAQ. The germline V and J ends were trimmed by 4 bases and 4 bases, with 20 bases remaining between them. This CDR3 has 16 residues. The CDR3 DNA is TGTGCCAGCAGCTCGATCCTCGTCGCGGGACGTTACGAGCAGTACTTC. Translation: CASSSILVAGRYEQYF.

CDR3 coding DNA: TGTGCCACAATTCTAGCGGGGTTCCACAATGAGCAGTTCTTC. It yields the protein CATILAGFHNEQFF. The rearrangement links TRBV2 to TRBJ2-5, with 9 bases that match TRBD2. The DNA end lines up better with TRBJ2-1; the J call may be wrong. Per germline, CDR1 SNHLY and CDR2 FYNNEI. CDR3 length: 14 residues.

This clonotype was picked up one time. A much larger clone differs from this one at a single base, so this may be a read error. This chain joins TRBV20-1 and TRBJ1-5; D unresolved. V was cut by 3 bases and J by 5 bases, with 14 bases left in between. Germline-derived CDR1 and CDR2 are DFQATT and SNEGSKA (reference sequence). The CDR3 consists of 14 residues. CDR3 region: CSARLGYGHQPQHF. In nucleotides, the CDR3 is TGCAGTGCTAGGTTGGGCTATGGGCATCAGCCCCAGCATTTT.

V gene TRBV28 combines with J gene TRBJ1-1; D is undetermined. Trimming removed 3 bases from V and 4 bases from J, with 12 bases in between. The CDR3 loop spans 14 amino acids. Looked up from germline, CDR1 is MDHEN and CDR2 is SYDVKM. CDR3 sequence: CASSLRVGATEAFF. DNA of the CDR3: TGTGCCAGCAGTTTGAGGGTAGGAGCCACTGAAGCTTTCTTT.

This chain links TRBV20-1 with TRBJ2-5; weak D call: TRBD2 (5 bases). CDR1 and CDR2 from the germline V gene are DFQATT and SNEGSKA (reference sequence). This CDR3 comprises 14 residues. Trimming took off 0 bases at V and 5 bases at J, with 13 bases between the two ends. CDR3 sequence reads: CSARDVSAAETQYF. The CDR3 bases are TGCAGTGCTAGAGATGTGTCAGCGGCGGAGACCCAGTACTTC.

V is TRBV12-3 or TRBV12-4 and J is TRBJ2-5; 7 nucleotides line up with TRBD2. This CDR3 has 13 residues. V lost 3 bases and J lost 9; bases outside the gene matches: 7. This CDR3 reads CASSFWGGKAQYF. The CDR3 coding sequence is TGTGCCAGCAGTTTTTGGGGGGGGAAGGCCCAGTACTTC.

This chain uses TRBV29-1 with TRBJ2-5; 7 positions match TRBD1. The CDR3 loop spans 16 amino acids. V shed 2 bases, J shed 2 bases, and the junction held 11 bases outside the gene matches. From germline, CDR1 is SQVTM and CDR2 ANQGSEA. The CDR3 loop is CSVERDGDSFQETQYF. In nucleotides, the CDR3 is TGCAGCGTTGAACGGGATGGGGACAGCTTTCAAGAGACCCAGTACTTC.

In its sample, this clonotype was seen many times. The rearrangement uses TRBV20-1 and TRBJ1-4; D not certain. The CDR3 has 11 residues. Germline-derived CDR1 and CDR2 are DFQATT and SNEGSKA (reference sequence). V was cut by 3 bases and J by 10 bases, with 9 bases left in between. CDR3 nucleotide sequence: TGCAGTGCTAGTATCGAGGGAAAACTGTTTTTT. Its protein is CSASIEGKLFF.

The rearrangement joins TRBV13 to TRBJ2-7; the D gene is possibly TRBD1 (6 bases). Germline V gives CDR1 PRHDT, CDR2 FYEKMQ (reference sequence). The CDR3 covers 15 residues. Trimming stripped 4 bases from V and 4 bases from J, with 17 bases between. The CDR3 bases are TGTGCCAGCAGCTACCGACAGGTCACTCGATACGAGCAGTACTTC. It specifies CASSYRQVTRYEQYF. Complete variable domain (other parts from reference TRBV13 and TRBJ2-7): AAGVIQSPRHLIKEKRETATLKCYPIPRHDTVYWYQQGPGQDPQFLISFYEKMQSDKGSIPDRFSAQQFSDYHSELNMSSLELGDSALYFCASSYRQVTRYEQYFGPGTRLTVT.

The rearrangement joins TRBV7-9 to TRBJ2-7; TRBD2 matches 7 bases. The CDR3 contains 15 residues. V dropped 2 bases and J dropped 0; count of bases not matched to a gene: 4. The germline V gene has CDR1 SEHNR and CDR2 FQNEAQ (reference sequence). In DNA form, the CDR3 reads TGTGCCAGCAGCTTAATAAGCGGGAACTCCTACGAGCAGTACTTC. It codes for CASSLISGNSYEQYF. Full variable domain (rest looked up from reference TRBV7-9 and TRBJ2-7): DTGVSQNPRHKITKRGQNVTFRCDPISEHNRLYWYRQTLGQGPEFLTYFQNEAQLEKSRLLSDRFSAERPKGSFSTLEIQRTEQGDSAMYLCASSLISGNSYEQYFGPGTRLTVT.

V usage is TRBV7-2 and J usage is TRBJ1-1; possible D gene TRBD1, 6 bases. From germline, CDR1 is SGHTA and CDR2 FQGNSA. The CDR3 sequence is 15 residues long. Trimming took 4 bases from V and 1 from J, leaving 13 bases between them. CDR3 residues: CASSSTGGRNTEAFF. In nucleotides, the CDR3 is TGTGCCAGCAGCTCGACGGGGGGCCGGAACACTGAAGCTTTCTTT.

The chain joins TRBV25-1 to TRBJ2-7; D is uncertain. Trimming took off 2 bases at V and 2 bases at J, with 10 bases between the two ends. Germline V gives CDR1 MGHDK, CDR2 SYGVNS. The CDR3 is 14 residues long. The CDR3 protein is CASSEGPYPYEQYF. In DNA form, the CDR3 reads TGTGCCAGCAGTGAAGGGCCCTATCCCTACGAGCAGTACTTC.

Of note for this clonotype: Given a much more abundant clone one base away, this may be a read error. V and J are TRBV29-1 and TRBJ2-7; D gene unclear. The CDR3 has 13 residues. Germline V lookup: CDR1 SQVTM, CDR2 ANQGSEA. The CDR3 DNA is TGCAGCGTTGAAGTACAGCACTCCTACGAGCAGTGCTTC. This codes for CSVEVQHSYEQCF.

The chain combines TRBV10-3 with TRBJ1-5; weak D call: TRBD1 (6 bases). From germline, CDR1 is ENHRY and CDR2 SYGVKD. V was cut by 10 bases and J by 3 bases, with 13 bases left in between. The CDR3 is made up of 13 amino acids. For the CDR3, the DNA is TGTGCCACCGGGACACCTCACAATCAGCCCCAGCATTTT. This codes for CATGTPHNQPQHF.

This rearrangement joins TRBV11-2 to TRBJ2-7; 9 bases match TRBD2. CDR3 length equals 18 residues. Germline-derived CDR1 and CDR2 are SGHAT and FQNNGV. V shed 0 bases, J shed 3 bases, and the junction held 12 bases outside the gene matches. The DNA for the CDR3 is TGTGCCAGCAGCTTAGATTTTGGAGGAGTGACTAGCGGCTACGAGCAGTACTTC. Its protein is CASSLDFGGVTSGYEQYF.

The gene calls are TRBV29-1 and TRBJ2-1; D possibly corresponds to TRBD1 (5 bases). Germline V gene lookup returns CDR1 SQVTM and CDR2 ANQGSEA. This CDR3 contains 13 residues. CDR3 nucleotide sequence: TGCAGTAGTCCAGGGCGCTCCTACAATGAGCAGTTCTTC. Encoded protein: CSSPGRSYNEQFF.